Given below is one T cell receptor (beta chain) in context. The data derive from a study of shared T cell receptors in the human thymus. Sequenced by immunoSEQ multiplex PCR; TCRdb stores in-frame clones only, minus some. The sample consists of 450,000 to 650,000 clones, around 82% of them appearing once. V trimming: 5 bases; J trimming: 5 bases; junction bases outside the gene matches: 11. The CDR3 loop spans 15 amino acids. Germline lookup yields CDR1 SGHTA and CDR2 FQGNSA. The sample was also reused in another study, on human thymus T cells. Turning to that study: All donors were healthy Finnish infants who were undergoing corrective surgery to treat congenital heart defects. Thymic tissue was derived from resections collected during corrective heart surgery. Thymic as well as blood repertoires seemed to favor certain V and J genes unevenly. Related reports documented highly overlapping thymic repertoires among unrelated individuals.

The sequence was obtained from a boy less than two years old with a congenital heart defect. Sequencing was carried out using thymocytes. The chain links TRBV7-2 to TRBJ2-5, with TRBD2 identical over 7 bases. The CDR3 sequence is CASSLPGRGEETQYF. In nucleotides, the CDR3 is TGTGCCAGCAGCCTCCCGGGCCGGGGGGAGGAGACCCAGTACTTC.